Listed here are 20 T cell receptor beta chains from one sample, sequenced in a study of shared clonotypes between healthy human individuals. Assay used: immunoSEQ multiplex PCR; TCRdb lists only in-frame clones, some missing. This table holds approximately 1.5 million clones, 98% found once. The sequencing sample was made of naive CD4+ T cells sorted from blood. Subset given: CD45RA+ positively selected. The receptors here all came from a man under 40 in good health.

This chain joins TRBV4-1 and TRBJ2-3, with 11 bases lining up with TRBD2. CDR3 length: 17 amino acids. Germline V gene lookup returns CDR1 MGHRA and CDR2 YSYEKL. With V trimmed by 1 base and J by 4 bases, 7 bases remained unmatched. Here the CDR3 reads CASSQASGRLVADTQYF. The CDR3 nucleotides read TGCGCCAGCAGCCAAGCTAGCGGGAGGCTCGTGGCAGATACGCAGTATTTT.

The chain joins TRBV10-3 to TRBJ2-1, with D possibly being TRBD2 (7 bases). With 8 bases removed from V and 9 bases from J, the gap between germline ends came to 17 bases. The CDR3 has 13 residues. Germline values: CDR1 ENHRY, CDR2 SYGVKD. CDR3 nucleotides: TGTGCCATCTTAGGGGGGGCGCTTGGTGAGCAGTTCTTC. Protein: CAILGGALGEQFF.

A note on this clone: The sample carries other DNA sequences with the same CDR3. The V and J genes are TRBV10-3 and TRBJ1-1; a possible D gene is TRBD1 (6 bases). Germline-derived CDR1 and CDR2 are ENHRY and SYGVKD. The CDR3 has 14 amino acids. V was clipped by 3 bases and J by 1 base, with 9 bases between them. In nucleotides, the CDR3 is TGTGCCATCAGTGAACAGGGCCGGAACACTGAAGCTTTCTTT. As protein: CAISEQGRNTEAFF.

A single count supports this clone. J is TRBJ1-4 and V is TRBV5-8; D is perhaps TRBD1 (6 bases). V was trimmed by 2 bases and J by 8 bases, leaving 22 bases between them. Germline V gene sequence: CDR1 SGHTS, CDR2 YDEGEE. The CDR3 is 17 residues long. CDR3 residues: CASSFSRGARIREKLFF. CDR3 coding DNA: TGTGCCAGCAGCTTCTCTCGGGGGGCTCGTATTCGGGAAAAACTGTTTTTT. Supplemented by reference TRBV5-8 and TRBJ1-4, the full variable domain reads EAGVTQSPTHLIKTRGQQATLRCSPISGHTSVYWYQQALGLGLQFLLWYDEGEERNRGNFPPRFSGRQFPNYSSELNVNALELEDSALYLCASSFSRGARIREKLFFGSGTQLSVL.

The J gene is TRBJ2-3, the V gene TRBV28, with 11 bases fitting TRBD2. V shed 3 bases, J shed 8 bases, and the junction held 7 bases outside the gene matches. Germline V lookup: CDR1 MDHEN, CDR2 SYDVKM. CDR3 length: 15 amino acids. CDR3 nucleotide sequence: TGTGCCAGCAGTTTCTTAGCGGGAGGGCCGGGTACGCAGTATTTT. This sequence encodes CASSFLAGGPGTQYF.

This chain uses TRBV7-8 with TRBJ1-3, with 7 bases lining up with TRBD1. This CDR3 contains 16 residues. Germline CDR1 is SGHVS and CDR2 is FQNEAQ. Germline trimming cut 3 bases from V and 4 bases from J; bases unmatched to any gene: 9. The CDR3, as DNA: TGTGCCAGCAGCTTTACCGACAGGGATATAGGAAACACCATATATTTT. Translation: CASSFTDRDIGNTIYF.

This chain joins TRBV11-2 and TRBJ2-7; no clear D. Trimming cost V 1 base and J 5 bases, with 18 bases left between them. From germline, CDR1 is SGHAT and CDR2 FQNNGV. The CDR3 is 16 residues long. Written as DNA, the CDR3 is TGTGCCAGCAGCTTAGTAGAGGCTTCTAGAATCCACGAGCAGTACTTC. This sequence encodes CASSLVEASRIHEQYF.

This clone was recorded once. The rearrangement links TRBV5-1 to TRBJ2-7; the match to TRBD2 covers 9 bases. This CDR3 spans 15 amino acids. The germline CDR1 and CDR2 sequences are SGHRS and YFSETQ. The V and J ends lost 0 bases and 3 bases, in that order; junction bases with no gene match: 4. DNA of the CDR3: TGCGCCAGCAGCTTGGGTAGCGGGAGCGGCTACGAGCAGTACTTC. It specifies CASSLGSGSGYEQYF. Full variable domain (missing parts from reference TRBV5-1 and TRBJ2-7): KAGVTQTPRYLIKTRGQQVTLSCSPISGHRSVSWYQQTPGQGLQFLFEYFSETQRNKGNFPGRFSGRQFSNSRSEMNVSTLELGDSALYLCASSLGSGSGYEQYFGPGTRLTVT.

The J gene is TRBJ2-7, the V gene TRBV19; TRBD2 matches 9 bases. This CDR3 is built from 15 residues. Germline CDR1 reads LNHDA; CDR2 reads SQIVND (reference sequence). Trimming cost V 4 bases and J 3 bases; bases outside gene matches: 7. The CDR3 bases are TGTGCCAGTAGTAAGGAGCGAGCGGGAGGCTACGAGCAGTACTTC. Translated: CASSKERAGGYEQYF.

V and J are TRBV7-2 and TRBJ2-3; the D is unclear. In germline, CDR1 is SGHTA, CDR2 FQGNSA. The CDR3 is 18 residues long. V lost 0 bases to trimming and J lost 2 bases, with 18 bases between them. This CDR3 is CASSLALGFAIDTDTQYF. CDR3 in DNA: TGTGCCAGCAGCTTAGCCCTAGGCTTCGCTATAGACACAGATACGCAGTATTTT.

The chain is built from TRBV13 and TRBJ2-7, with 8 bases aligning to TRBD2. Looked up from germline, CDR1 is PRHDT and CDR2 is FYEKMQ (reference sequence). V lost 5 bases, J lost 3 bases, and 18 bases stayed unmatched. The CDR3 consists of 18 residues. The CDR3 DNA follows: TGTGCCAGCAGCCCGTCAGGCCGAGGGGCGGGAGGAGTCTACGAGCAGTACTTC. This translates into CASSPSGRGAGGVYEQYF.

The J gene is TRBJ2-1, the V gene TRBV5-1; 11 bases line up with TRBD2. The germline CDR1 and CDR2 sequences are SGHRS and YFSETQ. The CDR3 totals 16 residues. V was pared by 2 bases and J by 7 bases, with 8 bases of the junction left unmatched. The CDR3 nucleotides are TGCGCCAGCAGCTTATCCGGGACTAGCGGTACTAATGAGCAGTTCTTC. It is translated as CASSLSGTSGTNEQFF. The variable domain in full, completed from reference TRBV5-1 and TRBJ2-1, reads KAGVTQTPRYLIKTRGQQVTLSCSPISGHRSVSWYQQTPGQGLQFLFEYFSETQRNKGNFPGRFSGRQFSNSRSEMNVSTLELGDSALYLCASSLSGTSGTNEQFFGPGTRLTVL.

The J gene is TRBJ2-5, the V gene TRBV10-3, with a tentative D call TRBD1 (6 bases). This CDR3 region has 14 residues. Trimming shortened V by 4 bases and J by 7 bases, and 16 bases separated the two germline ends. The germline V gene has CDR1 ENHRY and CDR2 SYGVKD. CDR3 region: CAISGTAEDGTQYF. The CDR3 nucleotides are TGTGCCATCAGTGGGACAGCCGAAGATGGGACCCAGTACTTC.

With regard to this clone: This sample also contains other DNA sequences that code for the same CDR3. The CDR3 DNA is TGTGCCAGCAGCTTAGGCCCTGCCTACGAGCAGTACTTC. Translated: CASSLGPAYEQYF. The J gene is TRBJ2-7, the V gene TRBV11-2; D gene ambiguous. In germline, CDR1 is SGHAT, CDR2 FQNNGV. This CDR3 contains 13 residues. V was pared by 1 base and J by 2 bases, with 6 bases between.

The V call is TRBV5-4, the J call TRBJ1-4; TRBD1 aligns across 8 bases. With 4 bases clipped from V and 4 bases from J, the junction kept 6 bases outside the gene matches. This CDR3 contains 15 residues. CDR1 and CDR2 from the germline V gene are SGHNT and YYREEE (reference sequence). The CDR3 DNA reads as TGTGCCAGCAGCCTACGGACAGGGAGTAATGAAAAACTGTTTTTT. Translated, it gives CASSLRTGSNEKLFF.

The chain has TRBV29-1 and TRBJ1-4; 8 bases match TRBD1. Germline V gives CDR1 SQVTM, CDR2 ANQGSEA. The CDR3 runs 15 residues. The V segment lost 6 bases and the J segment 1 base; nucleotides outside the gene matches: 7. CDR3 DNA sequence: TGCAGCGTCCGCCTAACAGGGGGAACTAATGAAAAACTGTTTTTT. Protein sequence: CSVRLTGGTNEKLFF.

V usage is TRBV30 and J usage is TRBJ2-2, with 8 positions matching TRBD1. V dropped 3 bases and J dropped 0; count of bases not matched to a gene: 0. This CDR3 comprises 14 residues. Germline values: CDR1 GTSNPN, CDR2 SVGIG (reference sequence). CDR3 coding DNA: TGTGCCTGGAGCAGGGGGCCGAACACCGGGGAGCTGTTTTTT. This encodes CAWSRGPNTGELFF.

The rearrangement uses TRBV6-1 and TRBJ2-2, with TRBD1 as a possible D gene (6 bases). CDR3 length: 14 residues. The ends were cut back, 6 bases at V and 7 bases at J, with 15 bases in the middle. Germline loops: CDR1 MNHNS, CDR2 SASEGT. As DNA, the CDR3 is TGTGCCAGCAGCCTACAGGGTTGGGGCGGGGAGCTGTTTTTT. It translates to CASSLQGWGGELFF.

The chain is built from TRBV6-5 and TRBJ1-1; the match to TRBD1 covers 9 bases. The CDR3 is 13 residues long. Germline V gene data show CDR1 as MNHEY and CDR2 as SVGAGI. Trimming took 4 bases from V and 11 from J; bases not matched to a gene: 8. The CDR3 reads CASSSPGQGWAFF. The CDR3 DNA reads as TGTGCCAGCAGTTCCCCGGGACAGGGTTGGGCTTTCTTT.

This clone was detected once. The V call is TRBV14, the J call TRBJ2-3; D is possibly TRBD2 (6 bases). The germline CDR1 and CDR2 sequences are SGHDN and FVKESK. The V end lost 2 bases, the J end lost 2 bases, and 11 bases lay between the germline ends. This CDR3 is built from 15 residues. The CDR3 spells CASSQSSGSTDTQYF. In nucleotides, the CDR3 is TGTGCCAGCAGCCAATCCAGCGGGTCCACAGATACGCAGTATTTT.